The present T cell receptor (beta chain) was sequenced within a study of early T cells in non-severe SARS-CoV-2 infection (dated by TCRdb to the early 2020s). Turning to the overall study: TCR sequencing used bulk RNA from unsorted whole blood, so alpha and beta chains could not be paired.

Set within a cohort of healthcare workers in London, UK, this nested case-control study involved weekly PCR testing of nasopharyngeal swabs along with blood sampling. Healthcare workers were recruited between 23 and 31 March 2020, during the week of the UK lockdown, and were followed weekly for up to roughly 16 weeks. The library was produced with 5' RACE. TCRdb records NextSeq 500 as the sequencer. The TCR library protocol attached unique molecular identifiers to individual cDNA molecules to correct for sequencing error and PCR bias. Sequencing covered both TCR alpha and beta chains, and within each sample the abundances of alpha and beta sequences were tightly co-correlated. For the original study's pipeline: Decombinator V4 was used to perform V gene, J gene and CDR3 annotation of TCR sequences. TCRs were defined as expanded if a significant change between any two time points was detected under a Poisson model with p below 0.0001. TCR abundances were normalised to the total number of TCRs sequenced per sample and were expressed as counts per million. MAIT TCRs were defined by TRAV1-2 paired with TRAJ12, TRAJ20 or TRAJ33, and iNKT TCRs by TRAV10 paired with TRAJ18. VDJdb, accessed 1 November 2021, was searched for CMV, EBV and SARS-CoV-2 annotated TCRs, excluding TCRs annotated for multiple antigens. TCRdb applied fastp at Q25 and MiXCR to the public reads, then kept only in-frame beta chains. One record per CDR3 amino acid sequence lists the most common genes and DNA. The V and J calls reflect TCRdb's pipeline rather than the authors' work. A total of about 26,000 distinct CDR3 sequences appear in this sample, 4.5% to 6% of them only once. The ten top clones hold 3.5% to 4.5% of the sample.

General study outcomes and caveats: VDJdb matching was skewed toward anti-spike CD8 responses and likely underestimated virus-specific expansions, missing private and CD4 specificities.

Per the germline V gene (reference sequence), DFQATT is the CDR1 and SNEGSKA is the CDR2. Trimming takes 2 bases off V and 3 bases off J; junction bases not matched to a gene: 6. The CDR3, cysteine through phenylalanine, is 16 amino acids long. Solely the CDR3 DNA is kept, with 48 bases framed from the first base. In regard to this clonotype: Its binding antigen is unknown. The sample holds no much larger clone one base away, and base qualities are not on file.

The sequence joins TRBV20-1 to TRBJ2-3, and TRBD2 matches 12 of the central bases. This TCR was sampled from an adult who was a healthcare worker with PCR-confirmed SARS-CoV-2 infection or an uninfected control (not recorded which). The sample consisted of whole blood. The CDR3 corresponds to CSARSASGGGTDTQYF. The DNA sequence follows: TGCAGTGCTAGATCCGCTAGCGGGGGGGGAACAGATACGCAGTATTTT.